The 6 T cell receptor beta chains in this list originate from one sample, sequenced in a study of radiation and T cells in renal cell carcinoma. The treatment here: 15 Gy SBRT to primary tumor, nephrectomy 4 weeks later. Produced via immunoSEQ multiplex PCR; TCRdb's table is partial and in-frame only. The table has over 15,000 clones, less than 65% seen once. The input for sequencing was tumor tissue, taken from a patient whose treatment included radiotherapy and nephrectomy. These receptors were obtained from a woman aged 70-85 years with renal cell carcinoma.

This clone occurred a few times. The chain couples TRBV27 to TRBJ1-4, with 9 bases matching TRBD1. V lost 5 bases to trimming and J lost 0 bases; unmatched junction nucleotides: 4. The CDR3 covers 16 residues. From germline, CDR1 is MNHEY and CDR2 SMNVEV (reference sequence). CDR3 region: CASSPGQGTTNEKLFF. The CDR3 nucleotides read TGTGCCAGCAGTCCGGGACAGGGAACAACTAATGAAAAACTGTTTTTT.

The chain carries TRBV4-2 and TRBJ2-1; TRBD2 might be the D (6 bases). Germline lookup yields CDR1 LGHNA and CDR2 YNFKEQ. The V end lost 10 bases, the J end lost 5 bases, and 15 bases lay between the germline ends. The length of the CDR3 is 13 residues. The chain's CDR3 is CAIGTGTHNEQFF. The CDR3 coding sequence is TGTGCCATCGGAACCGGGACTCACAATGAGCAGTTCTTC.

J is TRBJ1-1 and V is TRBV28, with no clear D. This CDR3 is 15 amino acids long. Germline assignment: CDR1 MDHEN and CDR2 SYDVKM. V was trimmed by 7 bases and J by 1 base, leaving 16 bases between them. CDR3 sequence: CASNPNAWGNTEAFF. The CDR3 DNA is TGTGCCAGCAACCCGAATGCCTGGGGGAACACTGAAGCTTTCTTT.

This clone was picked up one time. The V and J genes are TRBV7-3 and TRBJ2-3; 11 bases are a match to TRBD2. The CDR3 runs 15 residues. V lost 3 bases to trimming and J lost 6 bases; unmatched junction nucleotides: 5. Germline V gene lookup returns CDR1 SGHTA and CDR2 FQGTGA. In DNA form, the CDR3 reads TGTGCCAGCAGCTTTAGCGGGGGGGACAGGGATACGCAGTATTTT. It specifies CASSFSGGDRDTQYF.

DNA for the CDR3: TGTGCCAGTAGTGGAACAGGGACCACCACGGGTACCGGGGAGCTGTTTTTT. It codes for CASSGTGTTTGTGELFF. This chain joins TRBV19 and TRBJ2-2; D is possibly TRBD1 (6 bases). This CDR3 is built from 17 residues. V lost 5 bases and J 5 bases, leaving 21 bases between the germline ends. Germline loops: CDR1 LNHDA, CDR2 SQIVND (reference sequence).

The rearrangement joins TRBV5-1 to TRBJ2-5; D is perhaps TRBD1 (6 bases). CDR1 is SGHRS, CDR2 YFSETQ, per germline. The CDR3 is made up of 16 amino acids. The germline V and J ends were trimmed by 4 bases and 3 bases, with 19 bases remaining between them. In DNA form, the CDR3 reads TGCGCCAGCAGCCCGAGAGGGTACCCAGGGGAAGAGACCCAGTACTTC. It encodes CASSPRGYPGEETQYF. The variable domain in full, with the rest retrieved from reference TRBV5-1 and TRBJ2-5, is KAGVTQTPRYLIKTRGQQVTLSCSPISGHRSVSWYQQTPGQGLQFLFEYFSETQRNKGNFPGRFSGRQFSNSRSEMNVSTLELGDSALYLCASSPRGYPGEETQYFGPGTRLLVL.